The entry below describes one TCR beta chain. This clone came up once. Its antigen is currently not known. Base-call qualities are not available, and no considerably larger clone is one nucleotide away. The QIAamp DNA FFPE kit was used to extract genomic DNA from formalin-fixed paraffin-embedded autopsy tissue. Amplification of TCRbeta CDR3 regions relied on the immunoSEQ bias-controlled multiplex PCR, followed by high-throughput sequencing. Per the source publication's procedure: CDR3 sequences were collapsed and filtered with the immunoSEQ vendor pipeline, and the abundance and frequency of each unique TCRbeta CDR3 were thereby quantified. CD-HIT clustered dominant CDR3 amino acid sequences with SARS-CoV-2-specific ImmuneCODE TCRbeta sequences at a 90% global sequence identity threshold. Clones at frequencies from 0.1 to 1 were categorized as hyperexpanded, and clones at frequencies from 0.01 to 0.1 were categorized as large. MiXCR was used to confirm CDR3 amino acid sequences and V and J gene assignments of dominant clones. The R stringdist package was used to compute Levenshtein distances between the patient clonotypes and the ImmuneCODE hits. Entries here come from immuneACCESS through TCRdb and include only in-frame sequences with V and J called. Some clones fail to appear in such tables; in the studies checked, an unresolved V gene covers under half of the shortfall, and the cause of the remainder is unknown. That table supplies the V and J calls and clone size; D and trimming were determined from the DNA. The sample contains 15,000 or so clones, over 70% of them found a single time. The ten biggest clones cover roughly 61% of the sample.

The sample belongs to a study of T cell repertoires in MIS-A myocarditis (dated 2022 in TCRdb). The clonotype comes from a man aged 18 to 30 with fulminant myocarditis from multisystem inflammatory syndrome in adults (MIS-A) after COVID-19. Sequenced: left ventricle heart tissue obtained at autopsy. The sample's cell subset or site label, in plain terms: cardiac tissue sample (left or right ventricle, interventricular septum, or pericardium).

At the DNA level, the sequence is TGTGCCAGCAGCTTGGTGCAGGGGGCAACTAATGAAAAACTGTTTTTT. The resulting protein is CASSLVQGATNEKLFF. The V gene is TRBV5-5 and the J gene is TRBJ1-4; 7 of the junction bases match TRBD1. CDR3 length: 16 amino acids, cysteine to phenylalanine. Only the CDR3 DNA stays, 48 bases, in frame from base 1. Ends trimmed: V by 0 bases, J by 0 bases; bases unmatched to a gene: 2. For CDR1 and CDR2, the germline V gene (reference sequence) lists SGHKS and YYEKEE.